The T cell receptor (beta chain) under discussion was sequenced for a study of beta chain features in type 1 diabetes. Comments on this clone: The antigen is not known.

Trimming cost V 8 bases and J 6 bases; bases outside gene matches: 12. Germline V gene lookup returns CDR1 GTSNPN and CDR2 SVGIG (reference sequence). This CDR3 is 14 amino acids long. General observations from the study: A closer apparent resemblance between naive, central memory and Treg TCRB repertoires was seen in patients than in healthy donors. Researchers caution that PCR might favor shorter templates, equally among patients and controls. Significant though moderate, a shortening of TCRB CDR3s appeared in all four CD4+ subsets of Type 1 diabetes patients. VDJ junctions from patients with type 1 diabetes contained fewer insertions and more deletions.

Reverse transcribing all isolated RNA meant expressed TCRB transcripts were sequenced. The data were produced by immunoSEQ multiplex PCR, yet TCRdb's version contains in-frame clones alone and is incomplete. The table lists hundreds of thousands of clones, around an eighth of them singletons. The sample taken for sequencing was naive CD4+ T cells from blood. V is TRBV30 and J is TRBJ2-1; 8 nucleotides line up with TRBD2. The sequence was collected from a man aged 18 to 29 with type 1 diabetes. The CDR3 spells CAPHEAGEVNEQFF. The CDR3 nucleotides are TGTGCCCCGCACGAAGCGGGAGAGGTCAATGAGCAGTTCTTC. The variable domain in full, completed from reference TRBV30 and TRBJ2-1, reads SQTIHQWPATLVQPVGSPLSLECTVEGTSNPNLYWYRQAAGRGLQLLFYSVGIGQISSEVPQNLSASRPQDRQFILSSKKLLLSDSGFYLCAPHEAGEVNEQFFGPGTRLTVL.